A single sample is the source of the 9 T cell receptor beta chains below, sequenced in a study of T cells in women clearing cervical HPV infection. TCRdb's copy holds only in-frame clones and misses some; the assay was immunoSEQ multiplex PCR. The sample has tens of thousands of clones. Sequences were obtained from blood buffy coat. These receptors all come from a woman aged 18 to 75 with a cervical HPV16 infection that either progressed to CIN3+ or cleared (not recorded which).

To note about this clone: The read falls 3 residues short of the CDR3 end, and the missing part is taken from the germline J gene. The chain uses TRBV11-3 and TRBJ2-5; TRBD2 aligns across 11 bases. CDR3 length: 14 amino acids. V shed 5 bases, J shed 4 bases, and the junction held 3 bases outside the gene matches. Germline CDR1 is SGHNT and CDR2 is YENEEA. This chain's CDR3 is CASSRSGRGETQYF. CDR3 bases read: TGTGCCAGCAGCCGTAGCGGGAGGGGAGAGACC. Full variable domain (outside the CDR3, taken from reference TRBV11-3 and TRBJ2-5): EAGVVQSPRYKIIEKKQPVAFWCNPISGHNTLYWYLQNLGQGPELLIRYENEEAVDDSQLPKDRFSAERLKGVDSTLKIQPAELGDSAVYLCASSRSGRGETQYFGPGTRLLVL.

Regarding this clone: Sequence at one end of the junction differs from germline and may be a read error. Sequencing ends 3 residues short of the CDR3 end; the germline J gene provides the rest. Different DNA sequences within this sample yield the same CDR3. This chain uses TRBV7-3 with TRBJ1-1; D ambiguous. The CDR3 spans 15 residues. The V gene's germline CDR1 is SGHTA and CDR2 FQGTGA. CDR3 DNA (partial): TGTGCCAGTAGCTTAAATCCGAGTTTCGGCACTGAA. Residues: CASSLNPSFGTE. The CDR3 reads in full as CASSLNPSFGTEAFF.

Concerning this clone itself: The read comes to an end 3 residues before the CDR3 does, leaving the germline J gene to fill in the end. V is TRBV6-2 or TRBV6-3 and J is TRBJ2-1; 7 positions match TRBD2. The germline V gene has CDR1 MNHEY and CDR2 SVGEGT. The CDR3 covers 16 residues. J lost 0 bases, V lost 7 bases, and 9 bases had no gene match. CDR3 DNA, as far as it was read: TGTGCCAGCACCGAACTACTAGCGAGCTCCTACAATGAG. Protein: CASTELLASSYNE. The complete CDR3 sequence is CASTELLASSYNEQFF.

Comment on this clone: Read sequence stops 3 residues before the CDR3 end, and the germline J gene provides the missing end. V and J are TRBV20-1 and TRBJ2-5, with D tentatively TRBD2 (6 bases). The CDR3 totals 14 residues. Germline V lookup: CDR1 DFQATT, CDR2 SNEGSKA (reference sequence). The V end lost 2 bases, the J end lost 3 bases, and 13 bases lay between the germline ends. The CDR3 sequence is CSARSEGFEETQYF. The CDR3 DNA, read in part, is TGCAGTGCTAGATCGGAGGGTTTCGAAGAGACC.

In the case of this clone: Mismatch with germline at one junction end may stem from a read error. The missing CDR3 end, 3 residues past where the read stops, is filled in from the germline J gene. This CDR3 is also generated by other DNA sequences in the sample. The chain has TRBV19 and TRBJ1-3, with D hard to call. There are 13 residues in the CDR3. CDR1 and CDR2 from the germline V gene are LNHDA and SQIVND (reference sequence). The DNA read from the CDR3 is TGTGCCAGTACCACGTACGTGGGCAACACG. Protein: CASTTYVGNT. Given in full, the CDR3 is CASTTYVGNTIYF.

Turning to this clone: The CDR3 extends 3 residues past the end of the read, so its final part is completed from the germline J gene. The chain is built from TRBV19 and TRBJ2-2, with 16 bases matching TRBD2. The CDR3 contains 19 residues. After removal of 5 bases from V and 5 bases from J, the junction contained 11 bases not matched to a gene. CDR1 is LNHDA and CDR2 is SQIVND in the germline V gene (reference sequence). The CDR3 sequence: CASSQPGTSGRARTGELFF. The part of the CDR3 DNA that was read is TGTGCCAGTAGTCAACCCGGGACTAGCGGGAGGGCCAGGACCGGGGAG. Supplemented by reference TRBV19 and TRBJ2-2, the full variable domain reads DGGITQSPKYLFRKEGQNVTLSCEQNLNHDAMYWYRQDPGQGLRLIYYSQIVNDFQKGDIAEGYSVSREKKESFPLTVTSAQKNPTAFYLCASSQPGTSGRARTGELFFGEGSRLTVL.

Details on this clone: Sequencing ends 3 residues short of the CDR3 end; the germline J gene provides the rest. The chain has TRBV12-3 or TRBV12-4 and TRBJ1-5; D remains ambiguous. CDR3 length equals 13 residues. The V end lost 8 bases, the J end lost 2 bases, and 10 bases lay between the germline ends. The CDR3 protein is CASSVLRNQPQHF. The sequenced CDR3 bases are TGTGCCAGCTCGGTGCTTCGCAATCAGCCC.

The CDR3 DNA, read in part, is TGCAGTGCTAGCGGGTGGACAGGGGGCACAGATACG. It translates to CSASGWTGGTDT. The complete CDR3 sequence is CSASGWTGGTDTQYF. The chain links TRBV20-1 to TRBJ2-3, with 9 bases that match TRBD1. The read ends 3 residues shy of where the CDR3 ends; the end is completed using the germline J gene. The CDR3 contains 15 residues. The germline V gene has CDR1 DFQATT and CDR2 SNEGSKA (reference sequence). Trimming at V came to 3 bases and at J to 1 base, leaving 5 bases not matched to a gene.

A note on this clone: Sequencing ends 3 residues short of the CDR3 end; the germline J gene provides the rest. J is TRBJ2-5 and V is TRBV4-2, with TRBD2 as a possible D gene (6 bases). The CDR3 is 17 residues long. V lost 4 bases and J lost 2, with 20 bases in between. Germline values: CDR1 LGHNA, CDR2 YNFKEQ. CDR3 DNA, as far as it was read: TGTGCCAGCAGCCCTATTCCACCGAGCGGGCGGCAAGAGACC. Its translation: CASSPIPPSGRQET. The CDR3 in full is CASSPIPPSGRQETQYF.